The entry below gives a single T cell receptor (beta chain) sequence along with its context. These data come from a study of blood T cell repertoires in COVID-19. Study-level information: Samples of COVID-19 (acute and convalescent) were obtained from the United States, Italy and Spain. T cells, B-cell-depleted T cells, or PBMCs provided the cDNA or gDNA that served as material.

Per the original methods: Estimated nucleated cell counts came from reference gene primer amplification. Method: immunoSEQ multiplex PCR; TCRdb's copy keeps in-frame clones and lacks some. V, J and clone size derive from that table, while D and trimming were established from the DNA sequence. The repertoire holds around 340,000 clones, with approximately 82% as singletons. The sequenced sample was peripheral blood. The sequence was collected from a man younger than 40 with active or convalescent COVID-19.

In nucleotides, the CDR3 is TGTGCCAGCAGCGTAGCTACTAGCGGGGCCGATTTTAGACAGTTCTTC. As protein: CASSVATSGADFRQFF. V and J are TRBV9 and TRBJ2-1; 10 nucleotides match TRBD2. The V gene's germline CDR1 is SGDLS and CDR2 YYNGEE. This CDR3 contains 16 residues. V lost 0 bases and J lost 13; bases outside the gene matches: 13. Full variable domain (rest looked up from reference TRBV9 and TRBJ2-1): DSGVTQTPKHLITATGQRVTLRCSPRSGDLSVYWYQQSLDQGLQFLIQYYNGEERAKGNILERFSAQQFPDLHSELNLSSLELGDSALYFCASSVATSGADFRQFFGPGTRLTVL.